Here is one T cell receptor beta chain with its context. Ages ranged from about 18 to 90 years, with residence in about 24 US areas. Cohort 3 recovered donors had two negative PCRs, clearance, or symptom resolution. Original data processing: The assay estimated nucleated cells by amplifying reference gene primers. Repertoires were generated with immunoSEQ multiplex PCR, while TCRdb's copy carries only in-frame clones and drops some. V and J calls and clone size are given by that table; D and trimming were obtained from the DNA. Here the sample spans roughly 250,000 clones, approximately 92% being singletons. This sample was taken from a study of blood T cell repertoires in COVID-19. Across the study: Whether acute or convalescent, the COVID-19 samples came from the United States, Italy and Spain.

The V gene end was trimmed by 4 bases and the J gene end by 2 bases; junction bases not matched to a gene: 11. CDR3 length: 17 amino acids. Per the germline V gene, CDR1 is SGHNT and CDR2 is YYREEE (reference sequence). This chain links TRBV5-4 with TRBJ2-7, with TRBD2 matching 11 bases. Source material: PBMCs or T cells enriched from blood (not recorded which). The source of this sequence is a woman younger than 30 who had recovered from COVID-19. CDR3: CASSALAGGPLTYEQYF. As DNA, the CDR3 is TGTGCCAGCAGCGCCCTAGCGGGGGGCCCACTAACCTACGAGCAGTACTTC.